These 32 T cell receptor beta chains were all obtained from the same sample, sequenced in a study of CD8 T cells in ankylosing spondylitis. General study findings and limits: Characteristic, it appeared, of ankylosing spondylitis blood was a TCR beta motif of about eight highly homologous variants.

These TCRs' antigens remain unknown. TCRdb re-called the 5' RACE reads with MiXCR, one entry per CDR3 protein. The table lists around 770,000 distinct CDR3 sequences, under 20% of them singletons, with about a fifth in the top ten. Sequenced material: blood, either unsorted or a sorted T cell fraction (not recorded which). All receptors come from a male donor with ankylosing spondylitis.

This clonotype was counted at least ten times. The chain combines TRBV4-3 with TRBJ2-7; no clear D. CDR1 LGHNA and CDR2 YSLEER come from the germline V gene. CDR3 size: 15 residues. V lost 2 bases, J lost 0 bases, and 11 bases lay in between. The CDR3 loop reads CASSQTASNSYEQYF. The CDR3 nucleotides are TGCGCCAGCAGCCAAACGGCATCGAACTCCTACGAGCAGTACTTC.

In this sample, this clonotype turned up a few times. The rearrangement links TRBV20-1 to TRBJ2-3; D remains ambiguous. V lost 1 base, J lost 2 bases, and 16 bases lay in between. CDR3 length: 16 amino acids. Per the germline V gene, CDR1 is DFQATT and CDR2 is SNEGSKA (reference sequence). The CDR3 region has the DNA TGCAGTGCTAGAGTTGGATCAGGAGTGGTCACAGATACGCAGTATTTT. It encodes CSARVGSGVVTDTQYF.

V usage is TRBV4-1 and J usage is TRBJ1-2; the match to TRBD1 covers 11 bases. The J segment lost 3 bases and the V segment lost 0 bases, leaving 9 bases of the junction unmatched. The CDR3 runs 18 residues. Germline V lookup: CDR1 MGHRA, CDR2 YSYEKL. In nucleotides, the CDR3 is TGCGCCAGCAGCCAAGACGGTAGGACAGGGGGCCCCGACTATGGCTACACCTTC. Protein: CASSQDGRTGGPDYGYTF.

V is TRBV3-1 and J is TRBJ2-3, with 8 nucleotides matching TRBD2. Germline lookup yields CDR1 LGHDT and CDR2 YNNKEL (reference sequence). The J segment lost 5 bases and the V segment lost 0 bases, leaving 4 bases of the junction unmatched. There are 15 residues in the CDR3. Here the CDR3 reads CASSQDLTSGDTQYF. The CDR3 bases are TGTGCCAGCAGCCAAGACCTTACTAGCGGAGATACGCAGTATTTT.

This clonotype was observed a few times. This rearrangement joins TRBV20-1 to TRBJ1-1; 9 bases line up with TRBD1. The J segment lost 8 bases and the V segment lost 3 bases, leaving 7 bases of the junction unmatched. CDR1 and CDR2 from the germline V gene are DFQATT and SNEGSKA (reference sequence). The CDR3 has 13 residues. The CDR3 bases are TGCAGTGCTAGGGCAATGGGACAGGGCGAAGCTTTCTTT. Translated: CSARAMGQGEAFF.

This clonotype has just a few counts. The chain carries TRBV10-3 and TRBJ2-5; D gene ambiguous. The CDR3 has 13 residues. Germline CDR1 and CDR2: ENHRY and SYGVKD. Trimming removed 0 bases from V and 7 bases from J, with 9 bases in between. The CDR3 loop reads CAISESADRTQYF. Here the CDR3 DNA reads TGTGCCATCAGTGAGTCGGCAGACCGGACCCAGTACTTC.

This clonotype has only a few counts. The rearrangement links TRBV12-3 or TRBV12-4 to TRBJ2-7; 9 bases agree with TRBD2. Trimming at V came to 0 bases and at J to 3 bases, leaving 6 bases not matched to a gene. This CDR3 has 16 residues. The CDR3 nucleotides read TGTGCCAGCAGTTTAGCGCTAGCGGGGTTATACTACGAGCAGTACTTC. Residues: CASSLALAGLYYEQYF.

This rearrangement joins TRBV6-5 to TRBJ1-5; D is undetermined. The length of the CDR3 is 15 residues. V lost 2 bases and J 0 bases, leaving 8 bases between the germline ends. Germline values: CDR1 MNHEY, CDR2 SVGAGI. The CDR3 nucleotides are TGTGCCAGCAGTTACAAGGGAGATAGCAATCAGCCCCAGCATTTT. Translated, it gives CASSYKGDSNQPQHF.

The count of this clonotype is one. The chain links TRBV7-3 to TRBJ2-7, with no clear D. The CDR3 runs 13 residues. Germline CDR1 is SGHTA and CDR2 is FQGTGA. Trimming removed 5 bases from V and 7 bases from J, with 15 bases in between. DNA of the CDR3: TGTGCCAGCAGCACGCTCCAGTTCCGGGAGCAGTACTTC. Its protein product is CASSTLQFREQYF.

This clonotype was counted only a few times. The V gene is TRBV5-1, the J gene TRBJ2-2, with TRBD1 matching 7 bases. This CDR3 contains 14 residues. Trimming took 4 bases from V and 7 from J; bases not matched to a gene: 7. Germline CDR1 and CDR2: SGHRS and YFSETQ. CDR3 bases: TGCGCCAGCAGCCCCATACAGGGGATCGGGGAGCTGTTTTTT. It encodes CASSPIQGIGELFF.

The genes are TRBV11-3 and TRBJ2-4, with a weak D call TRBD2 (6 bases). Looked up from germline, CDR1 is SGHNT and CDR2 is YENEEA. Trimming stripped 5 bases from V and 8 bases from J, with 16 bases between. This CDR3 comprises 14 residues. This CDR3 reads CASSLTGRRDIQYF. In DNA, the CDR3 is TGTGCCAGCAGCCTCACGGGAAGGAGGGACATTCAGTACTTC.

A few counts support this clonotype. Here the CDR3 reads CASSLLRAGGSYF. DNA of the CDR3: TGTGCCAGCAGCTTACTACGAGCGGGGGGTAGCTATTTT. V is TRBV11-2 and J is TRBJ2-3, with TRBD2 identical over 9 bases. Germline CDR1 and CDR2: SGHAT and FQNNGV. This CDR3 is 13 amino acids long. Trimming at V came to 2 bases and at J to 15 bases, leaving 9 bases not matched to a gene.

This clonotype turned up a few times. The V gene is TRBV20-1, the J gene TRBJ1-5; D not certain. V was shortened by 6 bases and J by 3 bases, with 12 bases between the two germline ends. The CDR3 length is 13 residues. Germline assignment: CDR1 DFQATT and CDR2 SNEGSKA (reference sequence). The CDR3 loop is CSAPAGSNQPQHF. The CDR3, as DNA: TGCAGTGCACCAGCCGGCTCCAATCAGCCCCAGCATTTT.

The chain carries TRBV7-9 and TRBJ2-2; D ambiguous. The CDR3 totals 11 residues. The germline V gene has CDR1 SEHNR and CDR2 FQNEAQ (reference sequence). The germline V and J ends were trimmed by 3 bases and 9 bases, with 5 bases remaining between them. DNA of the CDR3: TGTGCCAGCAGCTTCGTCCGGGAGCTGTTTTTT. Its translation: CASSFVRELFF.

V is TRBV10-3 and J is TRBJ2-7; D is possibly TRBD1 or TRBD2 (5 bases each). CDR3 length equals 12 residues. The V end lost 9 bases, the J end lost 0 bases, and 9 bases lay between the germline ends. In germline, CDR1 is ENHRY, CDR2 SYGVKD. CDR3 region: CAIGTYSYEQYF. Here the CDR3 DNA reads TGTGCCATAGGGACGTACTCCTACGAGCAGTACTTC.

The chain is built from TRBV20-1 and TRBJ2-2; the match to TRBD2 covers 12 bases. The CDR3 extends over 17 amino acids. Germline-derived CDR1 and CDR2 are DFQATT and SNEGSKA (reference sequence). Losses at the gene ends were 3 bases for V and 4 bases for J; bases not matched to a gene: 9. The CDR3 DNA sequence: TGCAGTGCTAGGACTAGCGGGAGTTTGGCTTTCACCGGGGAGCTGTTTTTT. It translates to CSARTSGSLAFTGELFF.

This clonotype came up many times. The rearrangement joins TRBV5-5 to TRBJ2-3; 15 bases are a match to TRBD2. This CDR3 has 18 residues. Germline V gene lookup returns CDR1 SGHKS and CDR2 YYEKEE (reference sequence). V shed 5 bases and J 5 bases; nucleotides not matched to a gene: 12. The CDR3 here is CASSSFSGTSGRRDTQYF. Here the CDR3 DNA reads TGTGCCAGCAGTTCCTTTTCCGGGACTAGCGGGAGGAGAGATACGCAGTATTTT.

This clonotype was observed at least ten times. The V and J genes are TRBV29-1 and TRBJ1-4, with TRBD1 matching over 8 bases. Germline CDR1 and CDR2: SQVTM and ANQGSEA. The V and J ends lost 5 bases and 5 bases, in that order; junction bases with no gene match: 4. The CDR3 totals 13 residues. The CDR3 sequence: CSVLTGANEKLFF. CDR3 bases: TGCAGCGTTCTGACAGGGGCGAATGAAAAACTGTTTTTT.

Concerning this clonotype: One end of the junction is discordant with germline, which a read error may explain. V gene TRBV5-1 combines with J gene TRBJ2-3; TRBD2 is a possible D gene (6 bases). Germline CDR1 and CDR2: SGHRS and YFSETQ. The CDR3 spans 15 residues. Here the CDR3 reads CDSSPSGGSTDTQYF. The CDR3 region has the DNA TGCGACAGCAGCCCCTCAGGAGGGAGCACAGATACGCAGTATTTT.

J is TRBJ2-1 and V is TRBV7-8; TRBD1 agrees at 10 bases. V dropped 5 bases and J dropped 9; count of bases not matched to a gene: 10. The germline gives CDR1 SGHVS, CDR2 FQNEAQ. This CDR3 comprises 15 residues. In nucleotides, the CDR3 is TGTGCCAGCAGCCGTGCGGACAGGGGGTTCGGTGAGCAGTTCTTC. Translating gives CASSRADRGFGEQFF.

The V gene is TRBV5-1, the J gene TRBJ2-1; TRBD2 matches at 8 bases. V was clipped by 6 bases and J by 7 bases; unmatched bases: 6. Germline CDR1 reads SGHRS; CDR2 reads YFSETQ. The length of the CDR3 is 13 residues. CDR3 sequence reads: CASTSGSRNEQFF. CDR3 nucleotides: TGCGCCAGCACCAGCGGGAGTAGAAATGAGCAGTTCTTC.

The chain couples TRBV7-2 to TRBJ2-5; TRBD2 matches at 8 bases. The CDR3 sequence is 15 residues long. V dropped 3 bases and J dropped 1; count of bases not matched to a gene: 4. From germline, CDR1 is SGHTA and CDR2 FQGNSA. The CDR3 sequence is CASSFSGKLQETQYF. The CDR3, as DNA: TGTGCCAGCAGCTTTAGCGGGAAACTCCAAGAGACCCAGTACTTC.

Comments on this clonotype: The junction and the germline gene differ at one end; a read error may be behind it. V usage is TRBV29-1 and J usage is TRBJ2-7; D possibly corresponds to TRBD1 (5 bases). CDR1 is SQVTM, CDR2 ANQGSEA, per germline. The CDR3 has 13 residues. The CDR3 region has the DNA TGCAGCGTTGTATACAGGTCAGGTAACGAGAAGTACTTC. Translating it yields CSVVYRSGNEKYF.

This clonotype was detected only a few times. This chain connects TRBV20-1 to TRBJ1-5, with no clear D. CDR1 DFQATT and CDR2 SNEGSKA come from the germline V gene (reference sequence). This CDR3 has 13 amino acids. Trimming pared 7 bases from V and 0 bases from J, leaving 10 bases between. CDR3 in amino acids: CSVGQVSNQPQHF. DNA for the CDR3: TGCAGTGTGGGTCAAGTTAGCAATCAGCCCCAGCATTTT.

J is TRBJ1-2 and V is TRBV12-3 or TRBV12-4; the D gene is possibly TRBD1 (6 bases). Trimming left V 7 bases short and J 8 bases short, with 17 bases between. The CDR3 runs to 13 residues. CDR3 in amino acids: CASNQQGFVGYTF. In DNA, the CDR3 is TGTGCCAGCAATCAACAGGGTTTTGTCGGCTACACCTTC.

This clonotype was seen more than once but under ten times. The CDR3 region is CASSSERASNQPQHF. The CDR3 nucleotides are TGTGCCAGCAGTTCCGAGAGGGCTAGCAATCAGCCCCAGCATTTT. The chain joins TRBV6-5 to TRBJ1-5; D is uncertain. Trimming stripped 4 bases from V and 0 bases from J, with 10 bases between. Germline V gene sequence: CDR1 MNHEY, CDR2 SVGAGI. There are 15 residues in the CDR3.

The table lists this clonotype with many counts. CDR3 in amino acids: CASSKRQGGANTGELFF. CDR3 bases: TGTGCCAGCAGCAAACGACAAGGAGGGGCGAACACCGGGGAGCTGTTTTTT. This sequence joins TRBV7-6 and TRBJ2-2, with a tentative D call TRBD2 (6 bases). Germline lookup yields CDR1 SGHVS and CDR2 FNYEAQ. The CDR3 totals 17 residues. Trimming left V 5 bases short and J 0 bases short, with 16 bases between. Full variable domain (missing parts from reference TRBV7-6 and TRBJ2-2): GAGVSQSPRYKVTKRGQDVALRCDPISGHVSLYWYRQALGQGPEFLTYFNYEAQQDKSGLPNDRFSAERPEGSISTLTIQRTEQRDSAMYRCASSKRQGGANTGELFFGEGSRLTVL.

The V call is TRBV7-3, the J call TRBJ2-3, with a possible D match to TRBD2 (5 bases). This CDR3 contains 15 residues. Trimming shortened V by 3 bases and J by 6 bases, and 16 bases separated the two germline ends. The germline V gene has CDR1 SGHTA and CDR2 FQGTGA. The CDR3 DNA reads TGTGCCAGCAGCTTTTATGGAGGCTGGTACGATACGCAGTATTTT. Translating it yields CASSFYGGWYDTQYF.

This clonotype came up a few times. This chain connects TRBV5-6 to TRBJ2-2, with TRBD2 identical over 8 bases. Germline CDR1 and CDR2: SGHDT and YYEEEE. V lost 2 bases to trimming and J lost 3 bases; unmatched junction nucleotides: 3. This CDR3 spans 15 amino acids. Written as DNA, the CDR3 is TGTGCCAGCAGCTTAGAGCGGGGGTACACCGGGGAGCTGTTTTTT. Encoded protein: CASSLERGYTGELFF. The full variable domain, its missing parts supplied by reference TRBV5-6 and TRBJ2-2, is DAGVTQSPTHLIKTRGQQVTLRCSPKSGHDTVSWYQQALGQGPQFIFQYYEEEERQRGNFPDRFSGHQFPNYSSELNVNALLLGDSALYLCASSLERGYTGELFFGEGSRLTVL.

V and J are TRBV5-1 and TRBJ1-6, with D uncertain. Germline V gene sequence: CDR1 SGHRS, CDR2 YFSETQ. This CDR3 is 16 amino acids long. The V and J ends lost 1 base and 7 bases respectively, with 15 bases between them. In DNA form, the CDR3 reads TGCGCCAGCAGCTTGCGAGGCCGGGATTTGAATTCACCCCTCCACTTT. It yields the protein CASSLRGRDLNSPLHF.

The rearrangement joins TRBV3-1 to TRBJ2-1; no clear D. The CDR3 is made up of 21 amino acids. The germline V gene has CDR1 LGHDT and CDR2 YNNKEL (reference sequence). V was shortened by 0 bases and J by 0 bases, with 24 bases between the two germline ends. The CDR3 region has the DNA TGTGCCAGCAGCCAAGAGGCTAGTCCTGCCACGGCCCCCAGCTCCTACAATGAGCAGTTCTTC. This encodes CASSQEASPATAPSSYNEQFF.

The rearrangement joins TRBV4-3 to TRBJ2-5; TRBD2 agrees at 9 bases. There are 14 residues in the CDR3. V lost 2 bases, J lost 7 bases, and 5 bases stayed unmatched. In germline, CDR1 is LGHNA, CDR2 YSLEER. CDR3 loop: CASSQTKTSGTQYF. The CDR3, as DNA: TGCGCCAGCAGCCAAACGAAGACTAGCGGGACCCAGTACTTC.